This entry is about one TCR beta chain. No cognate antigen has been identified for it. No base-level quality is on record; no much larger clone is a single base apart. The data were taken from a study of identical twins (TCRdb year 2016). Study-wide context: TCR alpha and beta repertoires from monozygotic twins, unrelated adults of various ages and cord blood were deep-sequenced to test whether fetal clonotypes persist. Replicate twin experiments were performed at different times using different library preparation protocols to rule out contamination.

Library preparation used 5' RACE. Sequencing relied on an Illumina HiSeq 2000. A universal primer binding site was introduced by template switching, and a unique molecular identifier was present in the final cDNA, enabling accurate counting of TCR cDNA molecules. Specific primers in the conserved constant-segment region were used to synthesize first-strand cDNA for the TCR alpha and beta chains. To control for contamination, every cDNA library carried two barcodes: a SMART-Mk sample barcode plus Illumina barcodes. TruSeq adapter sequences along with Illumina sample barcodes were introduced in two successive PCR steps. The Illumina HiSeq platform was used with custom primers to sequence TCR alpha and beta cDNA libraries. Under the source paper's analysis protocol: MiGEC was used to process raw reads and extract unique molecular identifiers, and MiXCR was used to find CDR3 positions. Recombination models were inferred per individual with the repgenHMM and IGoR tools using an EM algorithm. Shared clonotypes were analyzed with the tcR package in R, and sharing was normalized by the product of cloneset sizes. To study raw recombination without the effects of thymic and clonal selection, out-of-frame nonproductive sequences were analyzed. TCRdb applied fastp at Q25 and MiXCR to the public reads, then kept only in-frame beta chains. When rows share a CDR3 protein, they turn into one entry using the most common DNA and genes. Here the V and J calls rest on TCRdb's processing, not on the authors' analysis. This sample is represented by about 920,000 distinct CDR3 sequences; 12% of them were singletons. The top ten constitute roughly 1.5% of the sample.

Overall study results and their limits: Invariant T cells such as MAIT and iNKT could partly confound zero-insertion analyses, although diverse VJ usage argued against such confounding for most clonotypes. Conclusions relied on cross-sectional statistical analysis, since the same donors could not be followed over many years. Abundant cord blood beta clonotypes had fewer insertions, young adult naive repertoires showed a similar but weaker trend, and memory repertoires showed no such trend. In beta out-of-frame sequences, excess twin sharing was weaker, because having fewer shared sequences lowered the signal-to-noise ratio. Out-of-frame TCR alpha sequences shared between twins showed an excess of low generation-probability sequences compared with coincidental sharing between unrelated individuals. In monozygotic twins, recombination models systematically underestimated out-of-frame TCR alpha sharing, but the models matched the sharing seen between unrelated individuals.

Every donor in the study was a healthy Caucasian. The twin cohort consisted of three pairs of female monozygotic twins, all aged roughly 18 to 30 years. Peripheral blood mononuclear cells were the source from which RNA for the TCR libraries was isolated. Reading the germline V gene (reference sequence) gives CDR1 PRHDT and CDR2 FYEKMQ. From its cysteine to its phenylalanine, the CDR3 spans 18 amino acids. The only DNA kept is the CDR3, 54 bases in frame from the first base. Trimming accounts for 2 bases at V and 0 bases at J, while the number of junction bases matched to no gene is 12. These data were also filed under a second study, of yellow fever vaccine responses in identical twins. Looking at the second paper: According to the authors, the vaccine-induced T cell response in identical twins seemed to be partly convergent and partly specific to each individual. In identical twins, the study followed T cell clones that responded to the vaccine with precision.

The rearranged chain carries TRBV13 and TRBJ2-7, with 8 middle bases fitting TRBD2. The source of this sequence is a young woman in good health. Sequences were obtained from PBMCs. The CDR3 region has the sequence CASSLMRSSGPNSYEQYF. The nucleotide sequence reads as follows: TGTGCCAGCAGCTTAATGAGGTCTAGCGGGCCCAACTCCTACGAGCAGTACTTC.